Presented here are 23 T cell receptor beta chains from one specimen sequenced in a study of early T cells in non-severe SARS-CoV-2 infection. One entry per CDR3 protein, called by TCRdb with MiXCR from the 5' RACE reads. The sample records about 92,000 distinct CDR3 sequences, over 15% being singletons. The sample taken for sequencing was whole blood. Every receptor here comes from an adult who was a healthcare worker with PCR-confirmed SARS-CoV-2 infection or an uninfected control (not recorded which).

This clonotype came up a few times. The CDR3, as DNA: TGCAGTGCCTATACCGGGACAGGGGGCACTGAAGCTTTCTTT. It is translated as CSAYTGTGGTEAFF. This chain uses TRBV20-1 with TRBJ1-1; TRBD1 aligns across 11 bases. The CDR3 has 14 amino acids. Germline loops: CDR1 DFQATT, CDR2 SNEGSKA (reference sequence). Unmatched junction bases numbered 7, after V lost 6 bases and J lost 4 bases.

Only a few counts were recorded for this clonotype. V gene TRBV9 combines with J gene TRBJ2-3; 7 nucleotides align to TRBD1. CDR3 length equals 17 residues. J was trimmed by 3 bases and V by 1 base; bases with no gene match: 11. CDR1 and CDR2 from the germline V gene are SGDLS and YYNGEE. The CDR3 loop reads CASSVNRGQALTDTQYF. CDR3 DNA sequence: TGTGCCAGCAGCGTAAACAGGGGTCAAGCACTGACAGATACGCAGTATTTT.

This clonotype was counted a few times. The rearrangement links TRBV11-2 to TRBJ2-4, with 9 bases fitting TRBD1. The J segment lost 2 bases and the V segment lost 4 bases, leaving 3 bases of the junction unmatched. Germline lookup yields CDR1 SGHAT and CDR2 FQNNGV. This CDR3 spans 15 amino acids. The CDR3 sequence: CASSWTGEPKNIQYF. The CDR3 coding sequence is TGTGCCAGCAGCTGGACAGGGGAACCCAAAAACATTCAGTACTTC.

The chain couples TRBV6-6 to TRBJ2-7; TRBD2 aligns across 13 bases. Germline-derived CDR1 and CDR2 are MNHNY and SVGAGI (reference sequence). Trimming took 6 bases from V and 3 from J; bases not matched to a gene: 5. The CDR3 is made up of 15 amino acids. The CDR3 nucleotides read TGTGCCAGCAGCCGGACTAGCGGGAGTCTCTACGAGCAGTACTTC. Translating gives CASSRTSGSLYEQYF.

This clonotype was recorded many times. This chain joins TRBV7-6 and TRBJ2-7; 11 bases fit TRBD2. The CDR3 is made up of 16 amino acids. Trimming cost V 5 bases and J 6 bases; bases outside gene matches: 12. The V gene's germline CDR1 is SGHVS and CDR2 FNYEAQ. Here the CDR3 reads CASSLRSGLAASEQYF. The CDR3 DNA sequence: TGTGCCAGCAGCCTAAGGTCGGGACTAGCGGCTTCCGAGCAGTACTTC.

This clonotype has more than one count but fewer than ten. This sequence joins TRBV7-2 and TRBJ1-4, with a weak D call TRBD1 (5 bases). The CDR3 runs to 16 residues. Trimming pared 5 bases from V and 6 bases from J, leaving 19 bases between. Germline lookup yields CDR1 SGHTA and CDR2 FQGNSA. The CDR3 sequence: CASSPTRQFTHEKLFF. In nucleotides, the CDR3 is TGTGCCAGCAGCCCAACAAGACAGTTTACCCATGAAAAACTGTTTTTT. The entire variable domain, with the rest obtained from reference TRBV7-2 and TRBJ1-4, is as follows: GAGVSQSPSNKVTEKGKDVELRCDPISGHTALYWYRQSLGQGLEFLIYFQGNSAPDKSGLPSDRFSAERTGGSVSTLTIQRTQQEDSAVYLCASSPTRQFTHEKLFFGSGTQLSVL.

This clonotype was seen a few times. J is TRBJ2-7 and V is TRBV5-1; 7 nucleotides match TRBD1. The germline V gene has CDR1 SGHRS and CDR2 YFSETQ. V gave up 4 bases and J gave up 1 base; unmatched junction bases: 5. This CDR3 spans 14 amino acids. CDR3 residues: CASSPEQGSYEQYF. The CDR3 DNA is TGCGCCAGCAGCCCGGAACAGGGGTCCTACGAGCAGTACTTC.

This sequence joins TRBV12-3 or TRBV12-4 and TRBJ2-7; possible D gene TRBD2, 5 bases. There are 13 residues in the CDR3. Trimming shortened V by 1 base and J by 2 bases, and 6 bases separated the two germline ends. CDR3 DNA sequence: TGTGCCAGCAGTTTAGTCGGGGCCTACGAGCAGTACTTC. This gives the protein CASSLVGAYEQYF.

The chain carries TRBV4-2 and TRBJ2-7; D assignment may be TRBD1 or TRBD2 (6 bases each). The CDR3 length is 16 residues. CDR1 is LGHNA, CDR2 YNFKEQ, per germline. Trimming stripped 1 base from V and 0 bases from J, with 13 bases between. The chain's CDR3 is CASSQALGGGSYEQYF. The DNA of the CDR3 is TGTGCCAGCAGCCAAGCTTTGGGGGGCGGCTCCTACGAGCAGTACTTC.

A few counts support this clonotype. This chain links TRBV12-3 or TRBV12-4 with TRBJ1-2, with D unresolved. CDR3 length equals 13 residues. V was cut by 5 bases and J by 8 bases, with 15 bases left in between. In nucleotides, the CDR3 is TGTGCCAGCAGTACCCCCAGAAAAGTGGGCTACACCTTC. It translates to CASSTPRKVGYTF.

The rearrangement uses TRBV25-1 and TRBJ1-1, with D unresolved. The CDR3 runs to 14 residues. The germline CDR1 and CDR2 sequences are MGHDK and SYGVNS. V was trimmed by 8 bases and J by 4 bases, leaving 17 bases between them. The CDR3 reads CASRHGVTITEAFF. The CDR3 DNA reads TGTGCCAGCCGGCATGGGGTGACAATCACTGAAGCTTTCTTT.

The J gene is TRBJ2-1, the V gene TRBV24-1; 8 bases match TRBD2. The CDR3 loop spans 17 amino acids. Unmatched junction bases numbered 6, after V lost 1 base and J lost 2 bases. The V gene's germline CDR1 is KGHDR and CDR2 SFDVKD. CDR3: CATSDFVSGGTYNEQFF. CDR3 DNA sequence: TGTGCCACCAGTGATTTCGTCAGCGGGGGAACCTACAATGAGCAGTTCTTC.

J is TRBJ2-2 and V is TRBV4-3; 9 bases fit TRBD1. V shed 2 bases and J 4 bases; nucleotides not matched to a gene: 17. This CDR3 has 20 amino acids. Germline V gives CDR1 LGHNA, CDR2 YSLEER. The CDR3 DNA follows: TGCGCCAGCAGCCAAAAGCTAATTGAACAGGGGGCTCGGGCCACCGGGGAGCTGTTTTTT. Encoded protein: CASSQKLIEQGARATGELFF.

This chain uses TRBV6-1 with TRBJ1-1; D possibly corresponds to TRBD1 (6 bases). V lost 4 bases to trimming and J lost 4 bases, with 13 bases between them. Germline CDR1 is MNHNS and CDR2 is SASEGT. CDR3 length: 14 amino acids. CDR3: CASSGDKSSTEAFF. The CDR3 region has the DNA TGTGCCAGCAGTGGGGACAAGTCGAGCACTGAAGCTTTCTTT.

The chain uses TRBV24-1 and TRBJ1-2; D not certain. Germline V lookup: CDR1 KGHDR, CDR2 SFDVKD. Trimming pared 2 bases from V and 5 bases from J, leaving 11 bases between. The CDR3 loop spans 14 amino acids. CDR3 DNA: TGTGCCACCAGTGATTACTCGAGCGGATATGGCTACACCTTC. Translation gives CATSDYSSGYGYTF.

The chain uses TRBV4-3 and TRBJ2-7, with TRBD1 matching over 8 bases. The V and J ends lost 4 bases and 0 bases, in that order; junction bases with no gene match: 5. The CDR3 loop spans 15 amino acids. Looked up from germline, CDR1 is LGHNA and CDR2 is YSLEER. The CDR3 sequence is CASSRSTGASYEQYF. In nucleotides, the CDR3 is TGCGCCAGCAGCCGTTCGACAGGGGCCTCCTACGAGCAGTACTTC.

V and J are TRBV19 and TRBJ2-7; 9 nucleotides align to TRBD2. The CDR3 consists of 14 residues. Unmatched junction bases numbered 7, after V lost 4 bases and J lost 6 bases. Germline V gene lookup returns CDR1 LNHDA and CDR2 SQIVND (reference sequence). The CDR3 DNA follows: TGTGCCAGTAGTACCGGGACTAGCCGTGGCGAGCAGTACTTC. Translated, it gives CASSTGTSRGEQYF.

This clonotype came up a few times. V and J are TRBV29-1 and TRBJ2-4, with 11 nucleotides matching TRBD2. CDR3 length: 15 residues. CDR1 is SQVTM and CDR2 is ANQGSEA in the germline V gene. The V and J ends lost 0 bases and 6 bases, in that order; junction bases with no gene match: 4. The CDR3 loop reads CSVEEGTSGRNIQYF. In DNA form, the CDR3 reads TGCAGCGTTGAAGAAGGGACTAGCGGAAGAAACATTCAGTACTTC.

This clonotype was observed at least ten times. The chain couples TRBV11-2 to TRBJ2-1; the D is unclear. Germline V gives CDR1 SGHAT, CDR2 FQNNGV. CDR3 size: 12 residues. The V end was cut by 4 bases, the J end by 5 bases, with 6 bases between. DNA for the CDR3: TGTGCCAGCAGCTCCCGGCACAATGAGCAGTTCTTC. Its protein is CASSSRHNEQFF.

The rearrangement joins TRBV6-1 to TRBJ2-3; D may be TRBD2 (5 bases). Germline CDR1 reads MNHNS; CDR2 reads SASEGT. V was shortened by 5 bases and J by 0 bases, with 12 bases between the two germline ends. CDR3 length: 15 amino acids. The CDR3 here is CASSSWRVSTDTQYF. In DNA form, the CDR3 reads TGTGCCAGCAGTTCATGGCGGGTGAGCACAGATACGCAGTATTTT.

The V and J genes are TRBV29-1 and TRBJ2-1; 8 bases line up with TRBD2. The CDR3 totals 12 residues. V was pared by 4 bases and J by 8 bases, with 4 bases of the junction left unmatched. Germline CDR1 and CDR2: SQVTM and ANQGSEA. CDR3: CSVGTSLDEQFF. The DNA of the CDR3 is TGCAGCGTTGGGACTAGCCTGGATGAGCAGTTCTTC.

The chain joins TRBV7-2 to TRBJ2-7; a possible D gene is TRBD2 (5 bases). Between the trimmed V and J ends, which lost 5 bases and 3 bases, there was a span of 26 bases. This CDR3 has 18 amino acids. Germline CDR1 SGHTA, CDR2 FQGNSA. CDR3 residues: CASSDADVFGDMDYEQYF. The CDR3 nucleotides read TGTGCCAGCAGCGACGCAGACGTGTTCGGGGATATGGACTACGAGCAGTACTTC.

This clonotype has only a few counts. The chain is built from TRBV20-1 and TRBJ1-3; D perhaps matches TRBD1 (6 bases). CDR3 size: 15 residues. Trimming removed 4 bases from V and 4 bases from J, with 17 bases in between. Germline assignment: CDR1 DFQATT and CDR2 SNEGSKA (reference sequence). Written as DNA, the CDR3 is TGCAGTGCTATCAGGGGAAATAGCGTAGGAAACACCATATATTTT. It encodes CSAIRGNSVGNTIYF.